A single sample gave rise to the 3 T cell receptor beta chains below, sequenced in a study of CD8+CD57+ T cells in acquired aplastic anemia. CD8+CD57+ cell expansion had been shown by flow cytometry in patients chosen for sequencing. The study profiled TCR beta VDJ and CDR3 using genomic DNA as template. TCRdb reprocessed the reads via MiXCR and lists one record per CDR3 protein. This sample carries hundreds of thousands of distinct CDR3 sequences, approximately 33% of them seen once, and the ten largest clones take less than 1%. Material: sorted CD4+, CD8+, or CD8+CD57+ T cells (not recorded which) from PBMCs. These receptors were obtained from a human donor with aplastic anemia.

The rearrangement uses TRBV10-2 and TRBJ2-7; TRBD1 aligns across 9 bases. V lost 2 bases, J lost 3 bases, and 5 bases stayed unmatched. Germline V gene sequence: CDR1 WSHSY, CDR2 SAAADI. The CDR3 is made up of 15 amino acids. CDR3 protein: CASSEPGTGNYEQYF. The CDR3 DNA is TGCGCCAGCAGTGAGCCCGGGACAGGGAACTACGAGCAGTACTTC.

This chain joins TRBV4-2 and TRBJ2-3, with TRBD2 matching 9 bases. The J segment lost 4 bases and the V segment lost 1 base, leaving 3 bases of the junction unmatched. Germline loops: CDR1 LGHNA, CDR2 YNFKEQ. This CDR3 has 15 residues. CDR3 sequence: CASSQAASGADTQYF. The CDR3 nucleotides are TGTGCCAGCAGCCAAGCCGCTAGCGGGGCAGATACGCAGTATTTT.

The V and J genes are TRBV20-1 and TRBJ1-5, with 9 bases matching TRBD1. CDR3 length: 18 residues. Germline CDR1 is DFQATT and CDR2 is SNEGSKA (reference sequence). Losses at the gene ends were 6 bases for V and 4 bases for J; bases not matched to a gene: 19. The CDR3 DNA reads as TGCAGTGCGAGACAGGGGGGCCATCCCATCCTCACAAATCAGCCCCAGCATTTT. Its translation is CSARQGGHPILTNQPQHF.